The rows below give T cell receptor beta chains drawn from one sample of a study of a mutant IDH1 vaccine in newly diagnosed glioma. Assay: immunoSEQ multiplex PCR; the TCRdb copy retains only in-frame clones and omits some. In the table there are around 31,000 clones, about 80% of which are singletons. Their antigens remain unidentified. The sequencing here drew on PBMCs, taken from a glioma patient whose treatment included an IDH1 peptide vaccine. The receptors derive from a man younger than 45 with glioma. The CDR3 runs from the conserved cysteine through the conserved F or W. The order of the fields is D gene, J gene, V gene, clone size, CDR3 protein, CDR3 DNA. A D gene is named only where the DNA matches it firmly. Clone size is given for some rows only: seen once, a few or many times, or a class if the clone is expanded.

>NA|TRBJ1-2|TRBV15|NA
CATSAATNYGYTF
TGTGCCACCAGTGCCGCAACTAACTATGGCTACACCTTC
>TRBD1|TRBJ2-7|TRBV5-8|NA
CASSLVFQGAYEQYF
TGTGCCAGCAGCTTGGTTTTCCAGGGGGCCTACGAGCAGTACTTC
>NA|TRBJ2-2|TRBV27|NA
CASRHSRDTDTGELFF
TGTGCCAGCAGACATTCCCGGGACACAGACACCGGGGAGCTGTTTTTT
>NA|TRBJ1-4|TRBV19|NA
CASRDLMTNEKLFF
TGTGCCAGTAGAGACCTTATGACTAATGAAAAACTGTTTTTT
>NA|TRBJ1-1|TRBV5-1|NA
CASRTTGHETEAFF
TGCGCCAGCAGAACAACGGGACACGAGACTGAAGCTTTCTTT
>NA|TRBJ1-1|TRBV19|NA
CASSIAPNTEAFF
TGTGCCAGTAGTATAGCCCCGAACACTGAAGCTTTCTTT
>NA|TRBJ1-1|TRBV15|once
CATSRVVEQRNTEAFF
TGTGCCACCAGCAGAGTGGTCGAACAGCGGAACACTGAAGCTTTCTTT
>TRBD1|TRBJ2-7|TRBV27|NA
CASSQPGQGAGEQYF
TGTGCCAGCAGTCAACCGGGACAGGGGGCGGGCGAGCAGTACTTC
>NA|TRBJ2-3|TRBV5-4|NA
CASSLGGSGTDTQYF
TGTGCCAGCAGCTTGGGCGGCAGCGGCACAGATACGCAGTATTTT
>NA|TRBJ1-3|TRBV6-5|NA
CASSPRGREGNTIYF
TGTGCCAGCAGTCCACGGGGTAGGGAAGGAAACACCATATATTTT
>TRBD1|TRBJ1-4|TRBV5-1|NA
CASRDSGTGNEKLFF
TGCGCCAGCAGAGACTCCGGGACAGGAAATGAAAAACTGTTTTTT
>TRBD2|TRBJ2-7|TRBV6-6|once
CASSRPGGSYEQYF
TGTGCCAGCAGCCGACCGGGAGGCAGCTACGAGCAGTACTTC
>NA|TRBJ1-3|TRBV6-5|NA
CASSYAPRNTIYF
TGTGCCAGCAGTTACGCACCCCGAAACACCATATATTTT
>NA|TRBJ1-3|TRBV9|NA
CASSAPDTRDTIYF
TGTGCCAGCAGCGCACCGGACACCCGGGACACCATATATTTT
>NA|TRBJ1-5|TRBV6-5|NA
CASSSLGGDQPQHF
TGTGCCAGCAGTTCCCTTGGGGGGGATCAGCCCCAGCATTTT
>TRBD2|TRBJ2-1|TRBV25-1|once
CASRAGTSGRALSNEQFF
TGTGCCAGCCGTGCCGGGACTAGCGGGAGGGCCCTTAGCAATGAGCAGTTCTTC
>NA|TRBJ1-3|TRBV18|once
CASSPGYSTGNTIYF
TGTGCCAGCTCACCAGGGTACTCTACTGGAAACACCATATATTTT
>NA|TRBJ1-3|TRBV5-1|NA
CASSLAGIGNTIYF
TGCGCCAGCAGCTTGGCAGGGATCGGAAACACCATATATTTT
>NA|TRBJ1-5|TRBV10-2|NA
CASTFAQPNQPQHF
TGCGCCAGCACCTTTGCGCAGCCCAATCAGCCCCAGCATTTT
>TRBD2|TRBJ2-1|TRBV4-1|NA
CASSQEVSERGYNEQFF
TGCGCCAGCAGCCAAGAGGTTAGCGAGCGGGGTTACAATGAGCAGTTCTTC
>TRBD2|TRBJ2-1|TRBV7-9|NA
CASSLKPGTSINEQFF
TGTGCCAGCAGCCTAAAGCCCGGGACTAGTATCAATGAGCAGTTCTTC
>NA|TRBJ1-1|TRBV6-6|few
CASKGRGGGKTEAFF
TGTGCCAGCAAGGGGAGGGGGGGAGGAAAGACTGAAGCTTTCTTT
>NA|TRBJ2-2|TRBV2|NA
CASKGGVRGTGELFF
TGTGCCAGCAAGGGGGGGGTTAGAGGCACCGGGGAGCTGTTTTTT
>TRBD2|TRBJ2-3|TRBV5-1|NA
CASSLYASGNTDTQYF
TGCGCCAGCAGCTTGTATGCTAGCGGGAACACAGATACGCAGTATTTT
>NA|TRBJ1-1|TRBV6-5|NA
CASSYDRKNTEAFF
TGTGCCAGCAGTTACGACAGAAAGAACACTGAAGCTTTCTTT
>NA|TRBJ2-2|TRBV5-1|NA
CASNLIGDTGELFF
TGCGCCAGCAACTTGATAGGGGATACCGGGGAGCTGTTTTTT
>NA|TRBJ2-1|TRBV27|NA
CASSFRGDEQFF
TGTGCCAGCAGTTTCCGGGGCGATGAGCAGTTCTTC
>TRBD1|TRBJ2-5|TRBV5-1|NA
CASSLVDRVETQYF
TGCGCCAGCAGCTTGGTGGACAGGGTTGAGACCCAGTACTTC
>NA|TRBJ2-7|TRBV7-6|NA
CASSLLAGASANPYEQYF
TGTGCCAGCAGCTTATTAGCCGGGGCTAGCGCAAACCCCTACGAGCAGTACTTC
>NA|TRBJ1-2|TRBV10-2|NA
CASSPHFFGYTF
TGCGCCAGCAGTCCCCACTTCTTTGGCTACACCTTC
>TRBD1|TRBJ1-1|TRBV5-1|once
CASSKTGIDTEAFF
TGCGCCAGCAGCAAGACAGGGATAGACACTGAAGCTTTCTTT
>NA|TRBJ1-5|TRBV30|few
CAWSPGGNQPQHF
TGTGCCTGGAGCCCGGGGGGGAATCAGCCCCAGCATTTT
>NA|TRBJ2-4|TRBV19|once
CASRNRVVDIQYF
TGTGCCAGTAGGAACAGGGTTGTGGACATTCAGTACTTC
>NA|TRBJ2-1|TRBV28|NA
CASSLYGNEQFF
TGTGCCAGCAGTTTATATGGAAATGAGCAGTTCTTC
>NA|TRBJ2-7|TRBV28|NA
CASSFFGDPYEQYF
TGTGCCAGCAGTTTTTTTGGCGACCCCTACGAGCAGTACTTC
>TRBD1|TRBJ2-1|TRBV5-1|NA
CASSLAQGAYNEQFF
TGCGCCAGCAGCTTGGCGCAGGGGGCTTACAATGAGCAGTTCTTC
>TRBD1|TRBJ1-2|TRBV30|once
CAWVDRDYGYTF
TGTGCCTGGGTCGACAGGGACTATGGCTACACCTTC
>NA|TRBJ2-1|TRBV27|NA
CASSLWGSSYNEQFF
TGTGCCAGCAGTTTGTGGGGAAGCTCCTACAATGAGCAGTTCTTC
>NA|TRBJ1-1|TRBV5-1|NA
CASSEWGMNTEAFF
TGCGCCAGCAGCGAGTGGGGCATGAACACTGAAGCTTTCTTT
>TRBD2|TRBJ2-2|TRBV19|NA
CASSRKASGMGGELFF
TGTGCCAGTAGCCGGAAGGCTAGCGGGATGGGCGGGGAGCTGTTTTTT
>TRBD2|TRBJ2-3|TRBV19|once
CASTWSGRARDTDTQYF
TGTGCCAGTACCTGGAGCGGGAGGGCCAGGGACACAGATACGCAGTATTTT
>TRBD2|TRBJ2-1|TRBV7-2|NA
CASSLTIGTSGRRDEQFF
TGTGCCAGCAGCTTGACAATTGGGACTAGCGGGAGGCGGGATGAGCAGTTCTTC